A single sample gave rise to the 30 T cell receptor beta chains below, sequenced in a study of shared clonotypes between healthy human individuals. TCRdb's copy holds only in-frame clones and misses some; the assay was immunoSEQ multiplex PCR. The repertoire has about 650,000 clones, 95% to 96% of them found once; the top ten carry 0.11%. Selected positively for CCR7 and CD45RO-negative, naive CD8 cells excluded terminally differentiated effector memory CD45RA+ cells. Material for sequencing was naive CD8+ T cells sorted from blood. These receptors originate from a woman aged 25-40 years in good health.

J is TRBJ2-1 and V is TRBV27, with 7 bases identical to TRBD2. The CDR3 loop spans 16 amino acids. CDR1 is MNHEY, CDR2 SMNVEV, per germline (reference sequence). V trimming: 5 bases; J trimming: 6 bases; junction bases outside the gene matches: 13. CDR3 sequence (DNA): TGTGCCAGCAGTCCCTACCCGGTGGGGGGGGGCAATGAGCAGTTCTTC. Its translation is CASSPYPVGGGNEQFF.

The genes are TRBV4-1 and TRBJ1-1; D call uncertain. The V end lost 3 bases, the J end lost 6 bases, and 17 bases lay between the germline ends. From germline, CDR1 is MGHRA and CDR2 YSYEKL. This CDR3 has 15 amino acids. The CDR3 region is CASSHDPASLAEAFF. CDR3 bases: TGCGCCAGCAGCCACGACCCGGCGAGTCTGGCTGAAGCTTTCTTT.

The chain uses TRBV29-1 and TRBJ2-3; D is uncertain. The CDR3 spans 14 residues. The V end was cut by 3 bases, the J end by 6 bases, with 16 bases between. The germline CDR1 and CDR2 sequences are SQVTM and ANQGSEA. In nucleotides, the CDR3 is TGCAGCGTTGAGTTAGTCGTGGTGATGGATACGCAGTATTTT. Protein sequence: CSVELVVVMDTQYF.

The chain combines TRBV25-1 with TRBJ1-5, with a weak D call TRBD1 (5 bases). V lost 6 bases and J 5 bases, leaving 14 bases between the germline ends. CDR3 size: 14 residues. Germline V gives CDR1 MGHDK, CDR2 SYGVNS. The CDR3 region is CASRGGGSDQPQHF. The CDR3 nucleotides read TGTGCCAGCAGAGGCGGGGGGAGCGATCAGCCCCAGCATTTT. The variable domain in full, with the rest retrieved from reference TRBV25-1 and TRBJ1-5, is EADIYQTPRYLVIGTGKKITLECSQTMGHDKMYWYQQDPGMELHLIHYSYGVNSTEKGDLSSESTVSRIRTEHFPLTLESARPSHTSQYLCASRGGGSDQPQHFGDGTRLSIL.

V usage is TRBV11-2 and J usage is TRBJ2-3; a weak D match, TRBD2 (6 bases). This CDR3 has 14 amino acids. V dropped 5 bases and J dropped 4 bases, with 13 bases sitting between them. The germline V gene has CDR1 SGHAT and CDR2 FQNNGV. CDR3: CASSLPRGADTQYF. DNA of the CDR3: TGTGCCAGCAGCCTCCCGCGCGGGGCAGATACGCAGTATTTT.

V and J are TRBV19 and TRBJ2-1; 10 nucleotides match TRBD2. The J segment lost 8 bases and the V segment lost 1 base, leaving 5 bases of the junction unmatched. Germline lookup yields CDR1 LNHDA and CDR2 SQIVND (reference sequence). CDR3 size: 15 residues. Here the CDR3 DNA reads TGTGCCAGTAGTATAGGCCTAGCGGGGGCCTATGAGCAGTTCTTC. Its translation: CASSIGLAGAYEQFF.

Only one count was recorded for this clone. The V and J genes are TRBV5-1 and TRBJ2-5; D possibly uses TRBD1 or TRBD2 (5 bases each). The J call is doubtful: the DNA matches TRBJ2-7 better. Germline CDR1 SGHRS, CDR2 YFSETQ. This CDR3 is built from 15 residues. CDR3 nucleotides: TGCGCCAGCAGTTTGAGGGGATCAGGGACCTACGAGCAGTACTTC. This sequence encodes CASSLRGSGTYEQYF.

DNA of the CDR3: TGTGCCAGCAGCTGGGGAAAAGAGACCCAGTACTTC. This gives the protein CASSWGKETQYF. The genes are TRBV5-4 and TRBJ2-5; D call uncertain. Germline CDR1 and CDR2: SGHNT and YYREEE (reference sequence). V was pared by 3 bases and J by 3 bases, with 6 bases between. This CDR3 is built from 12 residues.

This rearrangement joins TRBV29-1 to TRBJ2-2; the D call may be TRBD1 or TRBD2 (5 bases each). V was pared by 3 bases and J by 5 bases, with 7 bases between. CDR1 and CDR2 from the germline V gene are SQVTM and ANQGSEA. The CDR3 extends over 12 amino acids. CDR3 DNA sequence: TGCAGCGTTGAGGGGACGACCGGGGAGCTGTTTTTT. Translation: CSVEGTTGELFF.

The CDR3 spells CASSVESAGNYEQYF. In DNA form, the CDR3 reads TGTGCCAGCAGCGTAGAGAGCGCAGGGAACTACGAGCAGTACTTC. The chain is built from TRBV9 and TRBJ2-7, with D perhaps TRBD1 (5 bases). Germline V lookup: CDR1 SGDLS, CDR2 YYNGEE. V lost 0 bases, J lost 3 bases, and 13 bases lay in between. This CDR3 has 15 amino acids.

V usage is TRBV2 and J usage is TRBJ2-1; D not resolved. Trimming took off 1 base at V and 1 base at J, with 8 bases between the two ends. The germline CDR1 and CDR2 sequences are SNHLY and FYNNEI. The CDR3 sequence is 15 residues long. CDR3 nucleotide sequence: TGTGCCAGCAGTGAAGGCGGCTTTTCCTACAATGAGCAGTTCTTC. Translation: CASSEGGFSYNEQFF. Filled out from reference TRBV2 and TRBJ2-1, the complete variable domain reads EPEVTQTPSHQVTQMGQEVILRCVPISNHLYFYWYRQILGQKVEFLVSFYNNEISEKSEIFDDQFSVERPDGSNFTLKIRSTKLEDSAMYFCASSEGGFSYNEQFFGPGTRLTVL.

This CDR3 is CASSYFTDSGYTF. The DNA of the CDR3 is TGTGCCAGCAGTTACTTCACGGACAGTGGCTACACCTTC. The chain employs TRBV6-5 and TRBJ1-2; a possible D gene is TRBD1 (6 bases). With 1 base removed from V and 7 bases from J, the gap between germline ends came to 10 bases. Germline V CDR1 and CDR2: MNHEY, SVGAGI. The CDR3 runs to 13 residues.

This chain joins TRBV13 and TRBJ1-4; TRBD1 aligns across 11 bases. V was pared by 5 bases and J by 6 bases, with 5 bases of the junction left unmatched. The CDR3 runs to 15 residues. CDR1 is PRHDT and CDR2 is FYEKMQ in the germline V gene (reference sequence). CDR3 DNA sequence: TGTGCCAGCAGCAATAGGGACAGGGGGGATGAAAAACTGTTTTTT. Its translation: CASSNRDRGDEKLFF.

The V and J genes are TRBV10-2 and TRBJ2-7; D gene ambiguous. The CDR3 has 13 residues. CDR1 WSHSY and CDR2 SAAADI come from the germline V gene. V was trimmed by 8 bases and J by 5 bases, leaving 16 bases between them. CDR3 region: CASALLKNNEQYF. The CDR3 nucleotides read TGCGCCAGCGCCCTGTTAAAAAATAACGAGCAGTACTTC.

This clone was recorded once. This chain links TRBV6-1 with TRBJ1-1; D is unresolved. The CDR3 is made up of 12 amino acids. Trimming stripped 5 bases from V and 5 bases from J, with 9 bases between. Germline values: CDR1 MNHNS, CDR2 SASEGT. As DNA, the CDR3 is TGTGCCAGCAGTTGGGGTACTACTGAAGCTTTCTTT. Protein product: CASSWGTTEAFF.

The chain combines TRBV7-3 with TRBJ2-3; the match to TRBD2 covers 8 bases. J lost 2 bases, V lost 0 bases, and 4 bases had no gene match. Germline V gene data show CDR1 as SGHTA and CDR2 as FQGTGA. The length of the CDR3 is 16 residues. CDR3 sequence: CASSLTFSGNTDTQYF. As DNA, the CDR3 is TGTGCCAGCAGCTTAACGTTTAGCGGGAACACAGATACGCAGTATTTT.

In regard to this clone: The sample has other DNA sequences that encode this CDR3 too. The chain couples TRBV13 to TRBJ2-1; D gene ambiguous. CDR1 PRHDT and CDR2 FYEKMQ come from the germline V gene (reference sequence). Trimming stripped 5 bases from V and 3 bases from J, with 5 bases between. The CDR3 runs 12 residues. CDR3 amino acids: CASSLNYNEQFF. CDR3 nucleotides: TGTGCCAGCAGCCTCAACTACAATGAGCAGTTCTTC.

This chain joins TRBV13 and TRBJ2-3; D not certain. V lost 4 bases and J 2 bases, leaving 1 base between the germline ends. The CDR3 runs to 11 residues. Germline values: CDR1 PRHDT, CDR2 FYEKMQ (reference sequence). This CDR3 reads CASSYTDTQYF. Here the CDR3 DNA reads TGTGCCAGCAGCTACACAGATACGCAGTATTTT.

This chain connects TRBV4-1 to TRBJ1-4; no clear D gene. The V gene lost 4 bases and the J gene lost 2 bases, with 11 bases spanning the gap. Germline V lookup: CDR1 MGHRA, CDR2 YSYEKL. The CDR3 runs to 15 residues. CDR3 nucleotide sequence: TGCGCCAGCAGCCGCCCAGGCTCCACTAATGAAAAACTGTTTTTT. It yields the protein CASSRPGSTNEKLFF.

This sequence joins TRBV9 and TRBJ2-1; 13 bases are a match to TRBD2. Germline trimming cut 2 bases from V and 15 bases from J; bases unmatched to any gene: 8. Germline lookup yields CDR1 SGDLS and CDR2 YYNGEE. The CDR3 sequence is 14 residues long. The CDR3 region is CASSVGLAGDGGFF. The CDR3 DNA sequence: TGTGCCAGCAGCGTTGGACTAGCGGGAGATGGGGGGTTCTTC.

The rearrangement uses TRBV7-9 and TRBJ2-1, with D perhaps matching TRBD2 (5 bases). Deletions cut 6 bases from V and 7 bases from J, with 16 bases between. The CDR3 length is 14 residues. Looked up from germline, CDR1 is SEHNR and CDR2 is FQNEAQ (reference sequence). CDR3 coding DNA: TGTGCCAGCAGTCAAGCTCTACTAGAAAATGAGCAGTTCTTC. Its protein product is CASSQALLENEQFF.

The chain carries TRBV25-1 and TRBJ2-3, with D maybe TRBD1 (5 bases). The CDR3 is 17 residues long. V gave up 2 bases and J gave up 1 base, with 16 bases separating them. Germline CDR1 is MGHDK and CDR2 is SYGVNS. CDR3 coding DNA: TGTGCCAGCAGTGAAGGTTGGCAGGGTGATCGCACAGATACGCAGTATTTT. It specifies CASSEGWQGDRTDTQYF.

The V and J genes are TRBV19 and TRBJ2-5, with 7 bases fitting TRBD2. This CDR3 spans 17 amino acids. V gave up 5 bases and J gave up 2 bases; unmatched junction bases: 14. Germline V gives CDR1 LNHDA, CDR2 SQIVND (reference sequence). The DNA for the CDR3 is TGTGCCAGTAGTCCAAAGACTAGCTCGAGTTTTCAAGAGACCCAGTACTTC. As protein: CASSPKTSSSFQETQYF.

The rearrangement links TRBV5-1 to TRBJ1-1, with 11 bases lining up with TRBD1. Germline V gives CDR1 SGHRS, CDR2 YFSETQ. V trimming: 4 bases; J trimming: 1 base; junction bases outside the gene matches: 3. The CDR3 covers 15 residues. CDR3 sequence: CASSGTGGPNTEAFF. In DNA, the CDR3 is TGCGCCAGCAGCGGGACAGGGGGACCGAACACTGAAGCTTTCTTT. Looking up the rest from reference TRBV5-1 and TRBJ1-1 gives the full variable domain: KAGVTQTPRYLIKTRGQQVTLSCSPISGHRSVSWYQQTPGQGLQFLFEYFSETQRNKGNFPGRFSGRQFSNSRSEMNVSTLELGDSALYLCASSGTGGPNTEAFFGQGTRLTVV.

The chain uses TRBV9 and TRBJ2-7, with 11 bases aligning to TRBD2. The V gene end was trimmed by 1 base and the J gene end by 3 bases; junction bases not matched to a gene: 3. This CDR3 spans 15 amino acids. CDR1 SGDLS and CDR2 YYNGEE come from the germline V gene. Written as DNA, the CDR3 is TGTGCCAGCAGCGTAACTAGCGGGAGTGGCTACGAGCAGTACTTC. Amino acid sequence: CASSVTSGSGYEQYF.

This chain joins TRBV6-5 and TRBJ2-5; D unclear. In germline, CDR1 is MNHEY, CDR2 SVGAGI. Trimming pared 0 bases from V and 5 bases from J, leaving 1 base between. This CDR3 is built from 11 residues. The CDR3 region has the DNA TGTGCCAGCAGTTACTCGGAGACCCAGTACTTC. It encodes CASSYSETQYF.

The V and J genes are TRBV6-6 and TRBJ2-1; no definite D call. The germline CDR1 and CDR2 sequences are MNHNY and SVGAGI (reference sequence). This CDR3 comprises 11 residues. V gave up 0 bases and J gave up 16 bases, with 10 bases separating them. CDR3 nucleotides: TGTGCCAGCAGTTACTCGAGTAGTCTCTTCTTC. Translating it yields CASSYSSSLFF.

The chain uses TRBV27 and TRBJ2-7; no reliable D call. The CDR3 is made up of 12 amino acids. With 3 bases removed from V and 2 bases from J, the gap between germline ends came to 5 bases. CDR1 and CDR2 (germline): MNHEY, SMNVEV (reference sequence). CDR3 nucleotides: TGTGCCAGCAGTTTGGTCCCCTACGAGCAGTACTTC. Its translation is CASSLVPYEQYF.

The chain combines TRBV7-9 with TRBJ1-2; D unclear. This CDR3 has 11 amino acids. V was pared by 2 bases and J by 8 bases, with 6 bases between. Per germline, CDR1 SEHNR and CDR2 FQNEAQ (reference sequence). CDR3 sequence (DNA): TGTGCCAGCAGCTTATCGGGGGGCTACACCTTC. It yields the protein CASSLSGGYTF.

The chain employs TRBV2 and TRBJ2-1; 10 positions agree with TRBD2. The CDR3 extends over 15 amino acids. V was clipped by 0 bases and J by 7 bases; unmatched bases: 3. The germline V gene encodes CDR1 SNHLY and CDR2 FYNNEI. The CDR3 DNA follows: TGTGCCAGCAGTGAAGCGAGCGGGAGGGGTAATGAGCAGTTCTTC. Translating gives CASSEASGRGNEQFF.